The rows below give T cell receptor beta chains drawn from one sample of a study of OX40 agonist ivuxolimab in advanced cancers. The data were produced by immunoSEQ multiplex PCR, yet TCRdb's version contains in-frame clones alone and is incomplete. The sample comprises 120,000 or so clones, about 92% of which are singletons, and 0.25% to 0.3% rests with the top ten. Sequencing used CD4+ or CD8+ T cells sorted from blood, obtained in a trial of the OX40 agonist ivuxolimab. These receptors came from an adult with an advanced solid tumor such as melanoma, head and neck, liver or kidney cancer. Both conserved end residues are part of each CDR3. D genes are given only for firm matches.

TRBV13	.	TRBJ1-1	CASSLTQINTEAFF	TGTGCCAGCAGCTTGACTCAGATAAACACTGAAGCTTTCTTT
TRBV5-6	TRBD1	TRBJ2-5	CASSFFDRVETQYF	TGTGCCAGCAGCTTTTTTGACAGGGTAGAGACCCAGTACTTC
TRBV19	.	TRBJ1-1	CASSPYRAQGRGNTEAFF	TGTGCCAGTAGTCCATATAGAGCGCAGGGGCGGGGGAACACTGAAGCTTTCTTT
TRBV2	.	TRBJ2-2	CASKEDANTGELFF	TGTGCCAGCAAGGAGGACGCGAACACCGGGGAGCTGTTTTTT
TRBV6-1	.	TRBJ2-5	CASSENRVETQYF	TGTGCCAGCAGTGAAAATAGGGTAGAGACCCAGTACTTC
TRBV4-3	TRBD1	TRBJ1-3	CASSPGPTGEAGNTIYF	TGCGCCAGCAGCCCAGGACCTACAGGGGAAGCTGGAAACACCATATATTTT
TRBV19	.	TRBJ2-3	CASIGGNTDTQYF	TGTGCCAGTATTGGAGGAAACACAGATACGCAGTATTTT
TRBV9	.	TRBJ2-2	CASSSLGGRYTGELFF	TGTGCCAGCAGCTCCCTGGGGGGGCGCTACACCGGGGAGCTGTTTTTT
TRBV5-1	.	TRBJ2-7	CASSLDRDSQYF	TGCGCCAGCAGCCTCGACCGGGACTCTCAGTACTTC
TRBV14	TRBD2	TRBJ2-1	CASSRGGNEQFF	TGTGCCAGCAGCCGGGGGGGGAATGAGCAGTTCTTC
TRBV2	.	TRBJ2-1	CASSERGGGSFTEQFF	TGTGCCAGCAGTGAAAGGGGGGGCGGGAGCTTTACTGAGCAGTTCTTC